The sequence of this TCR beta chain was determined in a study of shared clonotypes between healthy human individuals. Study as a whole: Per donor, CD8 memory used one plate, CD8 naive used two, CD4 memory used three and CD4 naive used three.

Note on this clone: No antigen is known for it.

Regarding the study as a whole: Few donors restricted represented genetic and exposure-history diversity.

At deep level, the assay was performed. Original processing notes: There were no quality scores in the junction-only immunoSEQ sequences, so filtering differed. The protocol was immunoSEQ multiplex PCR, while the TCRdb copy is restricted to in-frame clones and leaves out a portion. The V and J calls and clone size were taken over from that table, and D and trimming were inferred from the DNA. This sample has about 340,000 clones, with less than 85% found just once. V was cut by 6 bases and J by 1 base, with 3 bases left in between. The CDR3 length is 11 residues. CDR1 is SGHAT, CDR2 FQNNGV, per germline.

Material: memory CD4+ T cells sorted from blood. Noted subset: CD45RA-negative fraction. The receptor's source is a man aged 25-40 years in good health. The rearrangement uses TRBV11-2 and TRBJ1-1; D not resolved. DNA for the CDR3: TGTGCCAGCAGTAGGAACACTGAAGCTTTCTTT. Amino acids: CASSRNTEAFF.